The 3 T cell receptor beta chains presented below share a single source sample, sequenced in a study of Graves' ophthalmopathy and Graves' hyperthyroidism. The authors amplified TCR beta CDR3 regions, and they did so from RNA transcripts for repertoire sequencing. Second-round multiplex PCR came after first-round RT-PCR with HTBI primers. TCRdb analysed the multiplex PCR reads with MiXCR anew, one entry per CDR3 protein. Found here are 170,000 or so distinct CDR3 sequences, less than 45% of them singletons; the top ten hold roughly 5.2%. Sequenced: peripheral blood. The receptors were gathered from a woman aged 40 to 55 with Graves' ophthalmopathy.

The chain couples TRBV12-3 or TRBV12-4 to TRBJ1-2, with TRBD1 as a possible D gene (6 bases). The V gene lost 10 bases and the J gene lost 6 bases, with 18 bases spanning the gap. The CDR3 length is 13 residues. The CDR3 is CATTRRGVNGYTF. CDR3 nucleotides: TGTGCCACCACTCGAAGGGGGGTTAATGGCTACACCTTC.

The chain links TRBV6-2 or TRBV6-3 to TRBJ2-5; TRBD2 aligns across 10 bases. The trim removed 4 bases at V and 4 bases at J, leaving 15 bases unmatched. The CDR3 has 18 residues. Germline lookup yields CDR1 MNHEY and CDR2 SVGEGT. For the CDR3, the DNA is TGTGCCAGCAGTTTGTCGGGGTGGGGACTAGCGATTCGAGAGACCCAGTACTTC. Translation gives CASSLSGWGLAIRETQYF.

This clonotype has a count of ten or more. The chain links TRBV11-3 to TRBJ2-2, with D unresolved. V was pared by 0 bases and J by 1 base, with 27 bases between. Germline V gives CDR1 SGHNT, CDR2 YENEEA. The length of the CDR3 is 22 residues. The chain's CDR3 is CASSLDLVSASPPRKNTGELFF. For the CDR3, the DNA is TGTGCCAGCAGCTTAGATCTAGTTTCGGCTTCCCCGCCGAGAAAGAACACCGGGGAGCTGTTTTTT.